Presented here are 15 T cell receptor beta chains from one specimen sequenced in a study of blood T cell repertoires in COVID-19. The assay was immunoSEQ multiplex PCR, and TCRdb's table has in-frame clones only and misses some. This sample has about 270,000 clones, with 80% to 95% found just once. Sequencing input: PBMCs or T cells enriched from blood (not recorded which). The receptor source for this set is a middle-aged man who had been exposed to COVID-19.

The gene calls are TRBV19 and TRBJ1-4, with a weak D call TRBD1 (5 bases). V lost 2 bases and J lost 3, with 10 bases in between. CDR3 size: 15 residues. The germline gives CDR1 LNHDA, CDR2 SQIVND (reference sequence). The CDR3 is CASSIPRVANEKLFF. CDR3 in DNA: TGTGCCAGTAGTATACCCAGGGTCGCTAATGAAAAACTGTTTTTT.

The J gene is TRBJ2-7, the V gene TRBV10-2; 7 nucleotides align to TRBD2. Per germline, CDR1 WSHSY and CDR2 SAAADI. The CDR3 extends over 15 amino acids. V lost 4 bases, J lost 6 bases, and 12 bases stayed unmatched. CDR3 DNA sequence: TGCGCCAGCAGTGTCGGACCGTCATGGGGGGGCGAGCAGTACTTC. Amino acid sequence: CASSVGPSWGGEQYF.

This clone was seen only once. The J gene is TRBJ2-7, the V gene TRBV27, with 7 bases matching TRBD2. V lost 1 base to trimming and J lost 1 base; unmatched junction nucleotides: 1. Germline V gene data show CDR1 as MNHEY and CDR2 as SMNVEV (reference sequence). The CDR3 runs 14 residues. The CDR3 nucleotides are TGTGCCAGCAGTTTATGGCGGGAGTCCTACGAGCAGTACTTC. It yields the protein CASSLWRESYEQYF.

This rearrangement joins TRBV28 to TRBJ2-7; 9 nucleotides align to TRBD2. Losses at the gene ends were 8 bases for V and 4 bases for J; bases not matched to a gene: 15. The CDR3 spans 16 residues. Looked up from germline, CDR1 is MDHEN and CDR2 is SYDVKM. CDR3 loop: CASWGLAGSSLYEQYF. CDR3 sequence (DNA): TGTGCCAGCTGGGGTCTAGCGGGATCCTCACTATACGAGCAGTACTTC.

The chain couples TRBV5-1 to TRBJ1-4, with 8 bases fitting TRBD1. Germline V gene lookup returns CDR1 SGHRS and CDR2 YFSETQ. Trimming at V came to 3 bases and at J to 7 bases, leaving 8 bases not matched to a gene. The length of the CDR3 is 15 residues. This chain's CDR3 is CASSSGQGGVEKLFF. The DNA for the CDR3 is TGCGCCAGCAGCTCTGGACAGGGCGGTGTTGAAAAACTGTTTTTT.

The chain couples TRBV27 to TRBJ1-1; D may be TRBD1 (6 bases). The length of the CDR3 is 16 residues. From germline, CDR1 is MNHEY and CDR2 SMNVEV (reference sequence). V lost 1 base and J lost 0, with 12 bases in between. The CDR3: CASSLYGGAMNTEAFF. For the CDR3, the DNA is TGTGCCAGCAGTTTATACGGGGGGGCGATGAACACTGAAGCTTTCTTT.

The chain recombines TRBV4-1 with TRBJ1-5; TRBD1 might be the D (5 bases). Germline V gene lookup returns CDR1 MGHRA and CDR2 YSYEKL. The V end lost 1 base, the J end lost 3 bases, and 10 bases lay between the germline ends. The CDR3 runs to 15 residues. The CDR3 DNA reads as TGCGCCAGCAGCCAAGCAGGGTTGCACAATCAGCCCCAGCATTTT. It encodes CASSQAGLHNQPQHF.

This clone was observed once. The J gene is TRBJ1-3, the V gene TRBV19, with D possibly TRBD1 on 6 matching bases. The V gene's germline CDR1 is LNHDA and CDR2 SQIVND (reference sequence). The V end was cut by 9 bases, the J end by 4 bases, with 13 bases between. The CDR3 is 13 amino acids. The chain's CDR3 is CASPGGRGNTIYF. The CDR3 region has the DNA TGTGCCAGCCCCGGGGGGCGCGGAAACACCATATATTTT.

The chain links TRBV19 to TRBJ1-1; 7 bases fit TRBD1. CDR1 and CDR2 from the germline V gene are LNHDA and SQIVND (reference sequence). This CDR3 contains 18 residues. Trimming removed 2 bases from V and 0 bases from J; junction bases left unmatched: 12. The CDR3 DNA sequence: TGTGCCAGTAGTATAATCGGACAGGCCGTAGGGATGAACACTGAAGCTTTCTTT. It yields the protein CASSIIGQAVGMNTEAFF.

This CDR3 reads CASSIPRGPYGYTF. CDR3 DNA: TGTGCCAGTAGTATTCCCAGGGGGCCCTATGGCTACACCTTC. V usage is TRBV19 and J usage is TRBJ1-2, with TRBD1 matching over 8 bases. Trimming cost V 3 bases and J 4 bases; bases outside gene matches: 4. The CDR3 is made up of 14 amino acids. Germline loops: CDR1 LNHDA, CDR2 SQIVND (reference sequence). The whole variable domain, filled in from reference TRBV19 and TRBJ1-2, reads DGGITQSPKYLFRKEGQNVTLSCEQNLNHDAMYWYRQDPGQGLRLIYYSQIVNDFQKGDIAEGYSVSREKKESFPLTVTSAQKNPTAFYLCASSIPRGPYGYTFGSGTRLTVV.

The V and J genes are TRBV28 and TRBJ2-3, with a weak D call TRBD2 (5 bases). CDR3 size: 11 residues. V dropped 7 bases and J dropped 14 bases, with 16 bases sitting between them. Germline-derived CDR1 and CDR2 are MDHEN and SYDVKM. CDR3 in DNA: TGTGCCAGCACGAGTGGAGGAGTCGGGTATTTT. Its translation: CASTSGGVGYF.

This rearrangement joins TRBV9 to TRBJ1-2; tentatively, D is TRBD1 (5 bases). The length of the CDR3 is 15 residues. The germline gives CDR1 SGDLS, CDR2 YYNGEE. V lost 3 bases and J lost 4, with 16 bases in between. CDR3: CASSAGRRAFYGYTF. CDR3 bases: TGTGCCAGCAGCGCAGGGAGGAGGGCGTTCTATGGCTACACCTTC.

V usage is TRBV24-1 and J usage is TRBJ1-2; a weak D match, TRBD1 (5 bases). Germline V gene lookup returns CDR1 KGHDR and CDR2 SFDVKD. V lost 7 bases and J lost 4, with 9 bases in between. The CDR3 runs to 12 residues. CDR3 sequence: CATSDDSYGYTF. As DNA, the CDR3 is TGTGCCACCAGCGACGACAGCTATGGCTACACCTTC.

As DNA, the CDR3 is TGTGCCAGCAGCCCAAAGAAAGGGGTCATCAATTCACCCCTCCACTTT. Translated, it gives CASSPKKGVINSPLHF. The chain uses TRBV21-1 and TRBJ1-6; TRBD1, the table's D call, lacks a check against the DNA. TRBV21-1 has pseudogene status. This CDR3 spans 16 amino acids.

CDR3 amino acids: CATSDLFFQPIGTEAYEQYF. DNA of the CDR3: TGTGCCACCAGTGATTTGTTTTTCCAGCCTATAGGGACAGAGGCCTACGAGCAGTACTTC. The chain recombines TRBV24-1 with TRBJ2-7; TRBD1 agrees at 7 bases. Germline CDR1 and CDR2: KGHDR and SFDVKD. The V and J ends lost 0 bases and 2 bases, in that order; junction bases with no gene match: 18. The CDR3 has 20 residues.